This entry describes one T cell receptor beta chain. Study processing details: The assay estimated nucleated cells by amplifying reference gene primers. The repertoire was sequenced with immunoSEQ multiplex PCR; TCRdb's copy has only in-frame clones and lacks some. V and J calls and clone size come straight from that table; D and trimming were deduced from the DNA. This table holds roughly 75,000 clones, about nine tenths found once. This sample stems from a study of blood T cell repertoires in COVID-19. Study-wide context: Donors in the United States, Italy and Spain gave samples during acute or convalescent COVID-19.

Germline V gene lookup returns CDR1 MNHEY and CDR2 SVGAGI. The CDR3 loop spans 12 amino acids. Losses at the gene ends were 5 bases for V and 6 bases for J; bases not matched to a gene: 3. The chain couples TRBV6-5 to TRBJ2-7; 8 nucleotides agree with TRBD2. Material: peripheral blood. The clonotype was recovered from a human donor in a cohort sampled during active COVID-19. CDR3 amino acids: CASSPGGFEQYF. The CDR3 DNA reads TGTGCCAGCAGTCCGGGGGGGTTCGAGCAGTACTTC.